One T cell receptor beta chain is described in this entry. Data came from immunoSEQ multiplex PCR; TCRdb stores just in-frame clones and leaves some out. The sample holds tens of thousands of clones; about 97% are singletons and the top ten take roughly 0.26%. These data belong to a study of technical replicates of blood from a handful of donors. The CDR3 is 13 residues long. Trimming took 7 bases from V and 5 from J, leaving 11 bases between them. Germline CDR1 is MNHNS and CDR2 is SASEGT. The TCR sequence derives from a human donor in good health. The rearrangement joins TRBV6-1 to TRBJ1-4; D is ambiguous. The sequencing input was T cells isolated from PBMCs. CDR3 DNA: TGTGCCAGCATTTTGTCGGAGAATGAAAAACTGTTTTTT. Translating gives CASILSENEKLFF.